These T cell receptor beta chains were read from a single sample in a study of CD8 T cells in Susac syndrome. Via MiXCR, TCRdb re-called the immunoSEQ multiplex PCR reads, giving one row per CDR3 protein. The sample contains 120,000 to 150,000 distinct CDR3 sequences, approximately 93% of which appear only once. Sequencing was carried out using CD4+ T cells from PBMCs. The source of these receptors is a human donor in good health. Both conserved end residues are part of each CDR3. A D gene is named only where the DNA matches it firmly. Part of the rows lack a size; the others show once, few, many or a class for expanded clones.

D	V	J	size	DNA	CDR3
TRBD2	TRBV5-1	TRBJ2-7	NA	TGCGCCAGCAGCTTCACGACTAGCGGCCAAAGCTACGAGCAGTACTTC	CASSFTTSGQSYEQYF
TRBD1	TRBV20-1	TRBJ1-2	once	TGCAGTGCTAGAGATATGCAGGGGGCCAACTATGGCTACACCTTC	CSARDMQGANYGYTF
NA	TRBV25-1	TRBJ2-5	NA	TGTGCCAGCAGTTCCACTGGGAGTAGTTTGGAGACCCAGTACTTC	CASSSTGSSLETQYF
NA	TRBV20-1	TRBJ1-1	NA	TGCAGTGCTGCGGGACAATGGAACACTGAAGCTTTCTTT	CSAAGQWNTEAFF
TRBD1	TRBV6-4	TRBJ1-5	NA	TGTGCCAGCAGTTTCCTACAGGGGGAGCCCCAGCATTTT	CASSFLQGEPQHF
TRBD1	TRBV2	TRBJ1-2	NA	TGTGCCAGCAGGGAAACAGGGGGCAGCTATGGCTACACCTTC	CASRETGGSYGYTF
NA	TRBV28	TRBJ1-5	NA	TGTGCCAGCACCAGTGGCAATCAGCCCCAGCATTTT	CASTSGNQPQHF
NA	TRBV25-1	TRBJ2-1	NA	TGTGCCAGCAGTGACCAGAGGAGTTATCTCAATGAGCAGTTCTTC	CASSDQRSYLNEQFF
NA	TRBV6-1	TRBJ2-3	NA	TGTGCCAGGGCCTCCTTAGGCCCTAGATCCTACACAGATACGCAGTATTTT	CARASLGPRSYTDTQYF
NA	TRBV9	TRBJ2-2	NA	TGTGCCAGCAGTTCGGACGTGTGGGGGGAGCTGTTTTTT	CASSSDVWGELFF
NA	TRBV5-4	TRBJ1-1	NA	TGTGCCAGCAGCCAAACTGCGGGGTTTGAAGCTTTCTTT	CASSQTAGFEAFF
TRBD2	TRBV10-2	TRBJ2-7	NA	TGCGCCAGCAGTGAGTCTAGCGGGAGCCCCTACGAGCAGTACTTC	CASSESSGSPYEQYF
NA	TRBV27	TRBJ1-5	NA	TGTGCCAGCAGTTTCGGTGGGAATGCGCCCCAGCATTTT	CASSFGGNAPQHF
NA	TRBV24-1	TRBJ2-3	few	TGTGCCACCAGTGATCCTCGACTCAGCCGAAACACAGATACGCAGTATTTT	CATSDPRLSRNTDTQYF
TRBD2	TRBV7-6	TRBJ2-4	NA	TGTGCCAGCAGCAGCTTAGCGGGAGTCGGACTAGCCAAAAACATTCAGTACTTC	CASSSLAGVGLAKNIQYF
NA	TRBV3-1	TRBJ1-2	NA	TGTGCCAGCAGCCAAGGAGGGAACTATGGCTACACCTTC	CASSQGGNYGYTF
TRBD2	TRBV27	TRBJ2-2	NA	TGTGCCAGCAGTCCCGCAGGGAGGGAGGCGAACACCGGGGAGCTGTTTTTT	CASSPAGREANTGELFF
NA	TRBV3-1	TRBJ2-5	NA	TGTGCCAGCAGCCAAGCTCGGTCGGAAGAGACCCAGTACTTC	CASSQARSEETQYF
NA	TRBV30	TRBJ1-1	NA	TGTGCCTGGAGTGTAGGGCAGGGAAATGAAGCTTTCTTT	CAWSVGQGNEAFF
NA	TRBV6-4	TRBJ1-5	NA	TGTGCCAGCATTAAGACAGTTCTTTATAGCAATCAGCCCCAGCATTTT	CASIKTVLYSNQPQHF
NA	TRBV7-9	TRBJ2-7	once	TGTGCCAGCAGCTTAAGGCGTCTAGCTGGAGGACACGGGGGCGAGCAGTACTTC	CASSLRRLAGGHGGEQYF
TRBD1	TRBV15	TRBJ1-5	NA	TGTGCCACCAGCAGAGAAATGGACAGGGCGAATCAGCCCCAGCATTTT	CATSREMDRANQPQHF
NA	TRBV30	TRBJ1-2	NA	TGTGCCTGGAGTGGAGACAATTATGGCTACACCTTC	CAWSGDNYGYTF
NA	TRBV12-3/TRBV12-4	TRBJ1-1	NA	TGTGCCAGCAGTTTAGGGGGGGGCGCTGAAGCTTTCTTT	CASSLGGGAEAFF
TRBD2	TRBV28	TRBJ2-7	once	TGTGCCAGCAGAGCGGGACTAGCGAGCCGAACCTACGAGCAGTACTTC	CASRAGLASRTYEQYF
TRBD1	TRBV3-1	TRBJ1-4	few	TGTGCCAGCAGCTCCGGGACAGGGGCGGAAAAACTGTTTTTT	CASSSGTGAEKLFF
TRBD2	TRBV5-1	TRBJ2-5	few	TGCGCCAGCAGCAATAGCGGGAGATCCCAAGAGACCCAGTACTTC	CASSNSGRSQETQYF
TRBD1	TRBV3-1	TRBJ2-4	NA	TGTGCCAGCAGCCAGGTGGGGACAGGGGGCCCTGGGGCCAAAAACATTCAGTACTTC	CASSQVGTGGPGAKNIQYF
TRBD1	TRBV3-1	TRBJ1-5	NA	TGTGCCAGCAGCCAAAGGGACAGGGGTGGTCAGCCCCAGCATTTT	CASSQRDRGGQPQHF
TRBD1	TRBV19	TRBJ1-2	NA	TGTGCCAGTAGTAAGGGGGCCCTCGCACTTTTAGGTGGCTACACCTTC	CASSKGALALLGGYTF